This TCR beta chain was obtained from a study of blood T cell repertoires in COVID-19. Repertoires were generated with immunoSEQ multiplex PCR, while TCRdb's copy carries only in-frame clones and drops some. The data hold more than 60,000 clones, with approximately 80% observed a single time. The sequence was obtained from a man in his 60s with active or convalescent COVID-19. The sequencing input was peripheral blood.

The DNA for the CDR3 is TGTGCCAGCAGTTTAGCGGGGACAGGGTATGAAAAACTGTTTTTT. Residues: CASSLAGTGYEKLFF. The chain joins TRBV27 to TRBJ1-4, with 9 bases lining up with TRBD1. CDR3 length: 15 residues. With V trimmed by 2 bases and J by 6 bases, 4 bases remained unmatched. Germline V gene data show CDR1 as MNHEY and CDR2 as SMNVEV (reference sequence).